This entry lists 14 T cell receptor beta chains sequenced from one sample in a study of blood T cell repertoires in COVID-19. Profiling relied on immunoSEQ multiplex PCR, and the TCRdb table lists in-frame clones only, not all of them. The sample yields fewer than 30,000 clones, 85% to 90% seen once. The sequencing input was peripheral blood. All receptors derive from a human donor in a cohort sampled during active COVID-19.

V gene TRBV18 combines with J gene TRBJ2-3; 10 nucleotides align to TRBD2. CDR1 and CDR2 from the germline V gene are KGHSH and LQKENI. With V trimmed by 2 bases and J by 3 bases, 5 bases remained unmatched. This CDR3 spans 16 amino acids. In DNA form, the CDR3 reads TGTGCCAGCTCACCAGGACTAGCGGAGGTGACAGATACGCAGTATTTT. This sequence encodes CASSPGLAEVTDTQYF.

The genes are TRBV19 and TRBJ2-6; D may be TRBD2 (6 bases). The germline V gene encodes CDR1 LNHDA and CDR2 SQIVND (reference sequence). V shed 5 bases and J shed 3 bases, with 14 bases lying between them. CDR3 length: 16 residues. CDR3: CASSPGGVSGANVLTF. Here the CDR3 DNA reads TGTGCCAGTAGTCCTGGCGGGGTAAGTGGGGCCAACGTCCTGACTTTC.

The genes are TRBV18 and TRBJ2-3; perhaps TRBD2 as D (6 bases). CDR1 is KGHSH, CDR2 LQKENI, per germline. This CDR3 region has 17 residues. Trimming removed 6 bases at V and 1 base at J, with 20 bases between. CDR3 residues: CASSLAGRPGGTDTQYF. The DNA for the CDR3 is TGTGCCAGCTCTCTCGCGGGGCGGCCCGGGGGCACAGATACGCAGTATTTT.

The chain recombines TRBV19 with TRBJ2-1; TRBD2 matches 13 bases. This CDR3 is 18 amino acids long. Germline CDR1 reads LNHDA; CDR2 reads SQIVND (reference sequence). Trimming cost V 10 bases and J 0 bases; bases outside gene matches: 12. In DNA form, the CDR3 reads TGTGCCACCCTCCCGGGACTAGCGGGAAGGAGCTCCTACAATGAGCAGTTCTTC. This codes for CATLPGLAGRSSYNEQFF.

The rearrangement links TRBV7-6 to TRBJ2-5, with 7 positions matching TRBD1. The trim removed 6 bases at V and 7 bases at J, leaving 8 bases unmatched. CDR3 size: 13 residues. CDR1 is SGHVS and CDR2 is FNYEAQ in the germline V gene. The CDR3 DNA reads TGTGCCAGCAGAAAACAGGGGATGGGGACCCAGTACTTC. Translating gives CASRKQGMGTQYF.

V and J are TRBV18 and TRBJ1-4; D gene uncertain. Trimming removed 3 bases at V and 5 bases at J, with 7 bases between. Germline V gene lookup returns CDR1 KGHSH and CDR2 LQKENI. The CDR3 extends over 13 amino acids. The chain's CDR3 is CASSPGVNEKLFF. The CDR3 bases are TGTGCCAGCTCACCCGGAGTAAATGAAAAACTGTTTTTT. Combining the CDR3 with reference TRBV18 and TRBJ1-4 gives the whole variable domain NAGVMQNPRHLVRRRGQEARLRCSPMKGHSHVYWYRQLPEEGLKFMVYLQKENIIDESGMPKERFSAEFPKEGPSILRIQQVVRGDSAAYFCASSPGVNEKLFFGSGTQLSVL.

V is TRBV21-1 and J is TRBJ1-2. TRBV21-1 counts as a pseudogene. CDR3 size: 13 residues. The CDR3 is CAGRGEGAVGYTF. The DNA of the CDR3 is TGTGCCGGCCGGGGGGAGGGAGCGGTTGGCTACACCTTC.

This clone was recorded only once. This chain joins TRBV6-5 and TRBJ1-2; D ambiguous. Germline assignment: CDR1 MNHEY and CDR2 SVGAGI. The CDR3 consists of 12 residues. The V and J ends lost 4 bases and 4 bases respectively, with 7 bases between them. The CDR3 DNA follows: TGTGCCAGCAGTTTTCCGGGCTATGGCTACACCTTC. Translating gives CASSFPGYGYTF.

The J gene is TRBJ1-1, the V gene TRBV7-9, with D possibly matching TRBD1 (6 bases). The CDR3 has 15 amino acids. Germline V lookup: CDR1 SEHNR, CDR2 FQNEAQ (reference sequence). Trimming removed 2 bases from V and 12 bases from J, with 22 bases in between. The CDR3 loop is CASSLFLMSPRGTFF. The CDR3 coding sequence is TGTGCCAGCAGCTTATTTTTAATGTCCCCCAGGGGTACTTTCTTT.

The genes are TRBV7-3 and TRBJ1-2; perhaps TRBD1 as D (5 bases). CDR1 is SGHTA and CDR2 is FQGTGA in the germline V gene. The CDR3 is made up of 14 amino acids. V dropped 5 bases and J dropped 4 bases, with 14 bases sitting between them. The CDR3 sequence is CASSPTERGYGYTF. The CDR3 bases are TGTGCCAGCAGCCCGACAGAGCGCGGCTATGGCTACACCTTC. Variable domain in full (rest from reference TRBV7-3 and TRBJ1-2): GAGVSQTPSNKVTEKGKYVELRCDPISGHTALYWYRQSLGQGPEFLIYFQGTGAADDSGLPNDRFFAVRPEGSVSTLKIQRTERGDSAVYLCASSPTERGYGYTFGSGTRLTVV.

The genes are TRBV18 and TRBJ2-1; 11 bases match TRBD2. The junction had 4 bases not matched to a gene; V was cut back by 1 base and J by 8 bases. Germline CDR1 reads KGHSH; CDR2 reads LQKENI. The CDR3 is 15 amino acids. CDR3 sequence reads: CASSPLAGGVDEQFF. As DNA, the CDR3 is TGTGCCAGCTCACCACTAGCGGGGGGGGTCGATGAGCAGTTCTTC.

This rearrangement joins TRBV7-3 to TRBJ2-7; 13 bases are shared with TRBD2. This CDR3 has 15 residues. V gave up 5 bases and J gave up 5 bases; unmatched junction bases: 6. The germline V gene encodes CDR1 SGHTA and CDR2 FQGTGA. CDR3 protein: CASSRLAGGYDEQYF. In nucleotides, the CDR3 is TGTGCCAGCAGCAGACTAGCGGGGGGTTATGACGAGCAGTACTTC.

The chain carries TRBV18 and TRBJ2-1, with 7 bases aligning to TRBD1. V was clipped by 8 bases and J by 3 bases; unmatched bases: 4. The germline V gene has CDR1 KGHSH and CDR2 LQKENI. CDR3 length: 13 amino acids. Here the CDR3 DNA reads TGTGCCAGCCGGACAGGTGACTACAATGAGCAGTTCTTC. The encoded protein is CASRTGDYNEQFF.

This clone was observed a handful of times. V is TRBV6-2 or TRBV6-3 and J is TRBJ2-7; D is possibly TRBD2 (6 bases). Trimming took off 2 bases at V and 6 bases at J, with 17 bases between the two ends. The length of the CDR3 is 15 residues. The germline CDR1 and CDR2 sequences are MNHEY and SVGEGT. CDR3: CASSYAIGGFSEQYF. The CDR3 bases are TGTGCCAGCAGTTACGCGATCGGAGGGTTCAGCGAGCAGTACTTC.